The 28 T cell receptor beta chains reported below all come from one sample, sequenced in a study of shared T cell receptors in the human thymus. Sequenced by immunoSEQ multiplex PCR; TCRdb stores in-frame clones only, minus some. This sample carries around 730,000 clones, roughly 85% of them seen once, and the ten largest clones take around 0.0094%. The same data also went into a second study, on human thymus T cells.

Sequenced input: thymocytes. These receptor sequences come from a girl in the first two years of life with a congenital heart defect.

This clone was seen just once. This chain uses TRBV7-9 with TRBJ1-1, with TRBD1 as a possible D gene (5 bases). The CDR3 is 16 residues long. V was shortened by 3 bases and J by 2 bases, with 16 bases between the two germline ends. Germline V gene sequence: CDR1 SEHNR, CDR2 FQNEAQ (reference sequence). CDR3 DNA sequence: TGTGCCAGCAGCTTGCATAGGGGCCCCCCCAACACTGAAGCTTTCTTT. Residues: CASSLHRGPPNTEAFF. Full variable domain (missing parts from reference TRBV7-9 and TRBJ1-1): DTGVSQNPRHKITKRGQNVTFRCDPISEHNRLYWYRQTLGQGPEFLTYFQNEAQLEKSRLLSDRFSAERPKGSFSTLEIQRTEQGDSAMYLCASSLHRGPPNTEAFFGQGTRLTVV.

The chain combines TRBV28 with TRBJ1-4; 10 bases match TRBD1. After removal of 6 bases from V and 8 bases from J, the junction contained 12 bases not matched to a gene. CDR1 is MDHEN and CDR2 is SYDVKM in the germline V gene. CDR3 length: 16 amino acids. The DNA for the CDR3 is TGTGCCAGCAGCCGTAACGACAGGGGGCAAAAAGAAAAACTGTTTTTT. Encoded protein: CASSRNDRGQKEKLFF. The full variable domain, in which reference TRBV28 and TRBJ1-4 provide the parts outside the CDR3, is DVKVTQSSRYLVKRTGEKVFLECVQDMDHENMFWYRQDPGLGLRLIYFSYDVKMKEKGDIPEGYSVSREKKERFSLILESASTNQTSMYLCASSRNDRGQKEKLFFGSGTQLSVL.

V and J are TRBV2 and TRBJ1-4, with TRBD1 identical over 7 bases. Germline V lookup: CDR1 SNHLY, CDR2 FYNNEI. The CDR3 is 20 amino acids. Trimming took 7 bases from V and 0 from J; bases not matched to a gene: 20. CDR3: CASNNEARGGGTATNEKLFF. CDR3 DNA: TGTGCCAGCAACAACGAGGCCCGCGGCGGAGGGACAGCAACTAATGAAAAACTGTTTTTT.

The chain employs TRBV4-1 and TRBJ1-6; TRBD1 matches 7 bases. Germline CDR1 is MGHRA and CDR2 is YSYEKL. The trim removed 1 base at V and 5 bases at J, leaving 17 bases unmatched. This CDR3 spans 20 amino acids. The CDR3 sequence: CASSQVKWDTQGGNNSPLHF. CDR3 sequence (DNA): TGCGCCAGCAGCCAAGTTAAATGGGACACCCAGGGGGGAAATAATTCACCCCTCCACTTT.

V gene TRBV29-1 combines with J gene TRBJ1-1; weak D call: TRBD1 (5 bases). V was clipped by 3 bases and J by 7 bases, with 15 bases between them. The germline CDR1 and CDR2 sequences are SQVTM and ANQGSEA. This CDR3 comprises 13 residues. CDR3 in DNA: TGCAGCGTTGAGAGCGGGACTACGGGTGAAGCTTTCTTT. Translating it yields CSVESGTTGEAFF.

The V gene is TRBV5-5, the J gene TRBJ2-5, with 11 bases matching TRBD2. Germline V gene sequence: CDR1 SGHKS, CDR2 YYEKEE (reference sequence). V shed 4 bases, J shed 6 bases, and the junction held 8 bases outside the gene matches. This CDR3 region has 15 residues. CDR3 in DNA: TGTGCCAGCAGCCTAAAACTAGCGGGGGTAAAGACCCAGTACTTC. Its protein is CASSLKLAGVKTQYF.

A few counts support this clone. The chain is built from TRBV14 and TRBJ1-1; no clear D. V lost 0 bases to trimming and J lost 6 bases, with 17 bases between them. The germline gives CDR1 SGHDN, CDR2 FVKESK. The CDR3 runs to 16 residues. The CDR3 is CASSQDPTRAGSEAFF. In DNA form, the CDR3 reads TGTGCCAGCAGCCAAGATCCCACGAGGGCCGGGTCTGAAGCTTTCTTT.

The chain has TRBV14 and TRBJ1-1, with D maybe TRBD1 (5 bases). V was shortened by 1 base and J by 1 base, with 16 bases between the two germline ends. The CDR3 totals 17 residues. CDR1 is SGHDN and CDR2 is FVKESK in the germline V gene. The CDR3 loop is CASSQVRAETSNTEAFF. The CDR3 coding sequence is TGTGCCAGCAGCCAAGTCAGGGCAGAAACATCGAACACTGAAGCTTTCTTT. Full variable domain (outside the CDR3, taken from reference TRBV14 and TRBJ1-1): EAGVTQFPSHSVIEKGQTVTLRCDPISGHDNLYWYRRVMGKEIKFLLHFVKESKQDESGMPNNRFLAERTGGTYSTLKVQPAELEDSGVYFCASSQVRAETSNTEAFFGQGTRLTVV.

Notes on this clone: Other DNA sequences from this sample encode an identical CDR3 as well. The chain couples TRBV9 to TRBJ1-2, with D perhaps matching TRBD1 (6 bases). CDR1 and CDR2 (germline): SGDLS, YYNGEE. CDR3 length equals 13 residues. The V gene lost 5 bases and the J gene lost 2 bases, with 10 bases spanning the gap. In nucleotides, the CDR3 is TGTGCCAGCAGTGTAACAGGGAACTATGGCTACACCTTC. Its translation is CASSVTGNYGYTF.

The CDR3, as DNA: TGTGCCAGCAGTTCAGGGACAGGGGGCAATGAGCAGTTCTTC. It yields the protein CASSSGTGGNEQFF. The V and J genes are TRBV27 and TRBJ2-1, with 11 bases identical to TRBD1. The germline gives CDR1 MNHEY, CDR2 SMNVEV (reference sequence). The CDR3 spans 14 residues. With 4 bases clipped from V and 6 bases from J, the junction kept 2 bases outside the gene matches.

The J gene is TRBJ1-6, the V gene TRBV7-9; 10 bases agree with TRBD1. Germline V gene lookup returns CDR1 SEHNR and CDR2 FQNEAQ (reference sequence). The trim removed 5 bases at V and 7 bases at J, leaving 5 bases unmatched. The CDR3 runs to 15 residues. Here the CDR3 reads CASSLRTGGNSPLHF. CDR3 bases: TGTGCCAGCAGCCTACGGACAGGGGGGAATTCACCCCTCCACTTT.

This clone was found a few times. This chain uses TRBV13 with TRBJ2-1; TRBD1 is a possible D gene (5 bases). Germline CDR1 reads PRHDT; CDR2 reads FYEKMQ (reference sequence). Trimming pared 0 bases from V and 1 base from J, leaving 13 bases between. The CDR3 consists of 17 residues. This chain's CDR3 is CASSLGGMTDSYNEQFF. The CDR3 DNA sequence: TGTGCCAGCAGCTTAGGAGGGATGACAGATTCCTACAATGAGCAGTTCTTC.

The chain carries TRBV7-4 and TRBJ1-1; tentatively, D is TRBD1 (5 bases). The V end lost 1 base, the J end lost 3 bases, and 9 bases lay between the germline ends. CDR1 and CDR2 (germline): SGHVT, SQSDAQ. The CDR3 totals 14 residues. The CDR3 nucleotides read TGTGCCAGCAGCTTAGAAACGACAGACACTGAAGCTTTCTTT. Encoded protein: CASSLETTDTEAFF.

This clone was counted a single time. CDR3 coding DNA: TGTGCCAGCAGTCGTTCCGGACAGGTCTACGAGCAGTACTTC. Encoded protein: CASSRSGQVYEQYF. The chain employs TRBV6-1 and TRBJ2-7, with 7 bases matching TRBD1. CDR1 MNHNS and CDR2 SASEGT come from the germline V gene. This CDR3 is 14 amino acids long. With V trimmed by 5 bases and J by 3 bases, 7 bases remained unmatched.

This chain uses TRBV19 with TRBJ2-3; 7 bases map to TRBD1. The germline CDR1 and CDR2 sequences are LNHDA and SQIVND (reference sequence). The V gene end was trimmed by 6 bases and the J gene end by 0 bases; junction bases not matched to a gene: 12. The CDR3 is 17 residues long. The CDR3 DNA reads as TGTGCCAGTAGCACCACTAAGGGGGCGGTTAGCACAGATACGCAGTATTTT. Translated: CASSTTKGAVSTDTQYF.

In its sample, this clone was seen once. The CDR3 DNA is TGTGCCAGCAGCTTGGCAGGAAATAGCAATCAGCCCCAGCATTTT. Protein product: CASSLAGNSNQPQHF. The V gene is TRBV11-2, the J gene TRBJ1-5; unclear D gene. Trimming took 3 bases from V and 0 from J, leaving 9 bases between them. The CDR3 runs to 15 residues. Germline V gene sequence: CDR1 SGHAT, CDR2 FQNNGV.

This clone was counted a single time. The chain links TRBV27 to TRBJ1-2, with unresolved D. V lost 6 bases, J lost 4 bases, and 12 bases lay in between. CDR3 length: 13 residues. Germline values: CDR1 MNHEY, CDR2 SMNVEV (reference sequence). CDR3 region: CASRAHRSYGYTF. CDR3 coding DNA: TGTGCCAGCAGGGCTCATAGGAGCTATGGCTACACCTTC.

The chain carries TRBV5-1 and TRBJ1-2; 12 positions match TRBD1. This CDR3 is built from 18 residues. The V gene end was trimmed by 1 base and the J gene end by 7 bases; junction bases not matched to a gene: 14. Looked up from germline, CDR1 is SGHRS and CDR2 is YFSETQ. This CDR3 reads CASSLKIFHGTGGSGYTF. In DNA form, the CDR3 reads TGCGCCAGCAGCTTGAAGATTTTCCATGGGACAGGGGGCTCTGGCTACACCTTC.

The V call is TRBV6-5, the J call TRBJ1-2; 7 positions agree with TRBD1. There are 16 residues in the CDR3. Germline CDR1 reads MNHEY; CDR2 reads SVGAGI. V lost 2 bases, J lost 6 bases, and 12 bases stayed unmatched. CDR3 sequence (DNA): TGTGCCAGCAGTTACGGACCGAGGGGCAGGGGGGATGGCTACACCTTC. Translation gives CASSYGPRGRGDGYTF.

The chain joins TRBV6-5 to TRBJ1-4; D is unresolved. Trimming took off 6 bases at V and 5 bases at J, with 16 bases between the two ends. The CDR3 runs 15 residues. CDR1 is MNHEY, CDR2 SVGAGI, per germline. DNA of the CDR3: TGTGCCAGCAGCACGCGACGGGAAATAAATGAAAAACTGTTTTTT. Encoded protein: CASSTRREINEKLFF.

The chain couples TRBV30 to TRBJ1-1; D possibly corresponds to TRBD1 (6 bases). The germline V gene has CDR1 GTSNPN and CDR2 SVGIG (reference sequence). Trimming stripped 2 bases from V and 6 bases from J, with 10 bases between. The CDR3 has 12 amino acids. CDR3 DNA: TGTGCCTGGAGTAGGGGGACGCCTGAAGCTTTCTTT. Translation gives CAWSRGTPEAFF.

The V and J genes are TRBV18 and TRBJ1-4; TRBD1 aligns across 7 bases. Trimming took 1 base from V and 3 from J; bases not matched to a gene: 5. Germline V CDR1 and CDR2: KGHSH, LQKENI. This CDR3 contains 16 residues. CDR3 amino acids: CASSPHRGLPNEKLFF. In nucleotides, the CDR3 is TGTGCCAGCTCACCACATAGGGGGCTACCTAATGAAAAACTGTTTTTT.

This chain connects TRBV6-1 to TRBJ2-1, with TRBD1 matching 10 bases. CDR3 size: 16 residues. CDR1 is MNHNS and CDR2 is SASEGT in the germline V gene. V was clipped by 3 bases and J by 3 bases; unmatched bases: 5. The CDR3 DNA is TGTGCCAGCAGTGAGAGGGACAGGGGCAACTACAATGAGCAGTTCTTC. Translating it yields CASSERDRGNYNEQFF.

This clone has just one count. The chain combines TRBV21-1 with TRBJ2-3; the table's D call, TRBD2, has no DNA check behind it. TRBV21-1 is a recognized pseudogene. This CDR3 is built from 13 residues. The CDR3 bases are TGTGCCAGCAGCAAACTAGCGACAGATACGCAGTATTTT. Translation: CASSKLATDTQYF.

The chain links TRBV5-1 to TRBJ1-6, with TRBD1 identical over 8 bases. Germline V gene lookup returns CDR1 SGHRS and CDR2 YFSETQ. The junction had 7 bases not matched to a gene; V was cut back by 0 bases and J by 14 bases. The CDR3 runs 14 residues. CDR3 DNA: TGCGCCAGCAGCTTGGTGGCCGGGACAGGATCCCTCCACTTT. Translation gives CASSLVAGTGSLHF.

This chain connects TRBV11-1 to TRBJ2-7; a possible D gene is TRBD2 (6 bases). Germline loops: CDR1 SGHAT, CDR2 FQDESV (reference sequence). V lost 4 bases and J lost 7, with 8 bases in between. The CDR3 is 11 residues long. Here the CDR3 reads CASSSRGEQYF. DNA of the CDR3: TGTGCCAGCAGCTCCCGGGGGGAGCAGTACTTC.

This rearrangement joins TRBV5-1 to TRBJ1-4; D is possibly TRBD1 (6 bases). This CDR3 has 19 residues. Trimming took off 5 bases at V and 2 bases at J, with 25 bases between the two ends. From germline, CDR1 is SGHRS and CDR2 YFSETQ. CDR3 loop: CASRQPQGDDRRTNEKLFF. The CDR3 coding sequence is TGCGCCAGCAGACAACCTCAAGGGGACGACAGGAGGACTAATGAAAAACTGTTTTTT.

This chain connects TRBV5-1 to TRBJ1-2, with 7 bases aligning to TRBD1. The germline gives CDR1 SGHRS, CDR2 YFSETQ. Unmatched junction bases numbered 18, after V lost 0 bases and J lost 1 base. The CDR3 is 20 residues long. The CDR3 is CASSLALKEKGTEVNYGYTF. The CDR3 nucleotides read TGCGCCAGCAGCTTGGCCTTGAAAGAAAAGGGGACAGAAGTTAACTATGGCTACACCTTC.